This T cell receptor (beta chain) was documented in a study of cytomegalovirus exposure and HLA in healthy donors. Points from the study as a whole: The study had only CMV serostatus as immune exposure information. The listing of approximately 160 TCR beta chains classed them as cytomegalovirus-associated. Associated with HLA alleles at 0.05 false discovery rate in a later analysis were some 16,000 TCR beta sequences. Most of the TCR beta V segments (in an earlier analysis) were productive either about 90% or about 30% of the time.

This PCR relied on a set of 60 Vbeta primers and 13 Jbeta primers. Sequencing was performed with immunoSEQ multiplex PCR; in TCRdb, only in-frame clones are kept and a portion is missing. Among around 150,000 clones listed, roughly 65% were seen once. About this clone: Its cognate antigen is unknown.

This TCR was sampled from a man younger than 30 in good health and CMV-seropositive. Sample: PBMCs.

This CDR3 is CASSPPDRGLGETQYF. The CDR3 nucleotides read TGTGCCAGCTCACCACCGGACAGGGGGCTAGGCGAGACCCAGTACTTC. This chain joins TRBV18 and TRBJ2-5, with 11 bases identical to TRBD1. Germline lookup yields CDR1 KGHSH and CDR2 LQKENI. With 0 bases clipped from V and 5 bases from J, the junction kept 5 bases outside the gene matches. CDR3 size: 16 residues. The full variable domain, its missing parts supplied by reference TRBV18 and TRBJ2-5, is NAGVMQNPRHLVRRRGQEARLRCSPMKGHSHVYWYRQLPEEGLKFMVYLQKENIIDESGMPKERFSAEFPKEGPSILRIQQVVRGDSAAYFCASSPPDRGLGETQYFGPGTRLLVL.